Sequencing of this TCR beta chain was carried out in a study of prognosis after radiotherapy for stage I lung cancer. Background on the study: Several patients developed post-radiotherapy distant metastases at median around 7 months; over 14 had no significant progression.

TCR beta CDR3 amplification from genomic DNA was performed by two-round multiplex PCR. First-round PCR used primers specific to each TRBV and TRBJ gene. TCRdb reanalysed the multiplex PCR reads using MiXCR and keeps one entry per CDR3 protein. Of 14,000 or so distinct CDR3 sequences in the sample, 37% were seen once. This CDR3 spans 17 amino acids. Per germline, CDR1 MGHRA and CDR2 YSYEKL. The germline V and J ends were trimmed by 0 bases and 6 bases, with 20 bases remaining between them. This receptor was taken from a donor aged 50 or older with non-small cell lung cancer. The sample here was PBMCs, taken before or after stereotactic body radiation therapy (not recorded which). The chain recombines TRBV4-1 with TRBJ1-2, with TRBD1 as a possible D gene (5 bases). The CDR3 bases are TGCGCCAGCAGCCAAGATCCCCGGGTAGGGACCCTAAATGGCTACACCTTC. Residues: CASSQDPRVGTLNGYTF.